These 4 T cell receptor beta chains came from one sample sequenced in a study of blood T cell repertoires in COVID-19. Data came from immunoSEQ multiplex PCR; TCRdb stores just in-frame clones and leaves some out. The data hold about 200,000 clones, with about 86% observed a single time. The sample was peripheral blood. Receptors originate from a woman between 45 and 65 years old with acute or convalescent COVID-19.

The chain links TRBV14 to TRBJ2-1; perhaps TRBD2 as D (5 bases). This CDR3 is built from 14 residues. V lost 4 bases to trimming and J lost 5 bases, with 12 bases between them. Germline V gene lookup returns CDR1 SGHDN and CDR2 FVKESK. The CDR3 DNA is TGTGCCAGCAGCCGGCGGACTGGGGACAATGAGCAGTTCTTC. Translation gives CASSRRTGDNEQFF.

CDR3 residues: CASSTDRGIKTEAFF. Here the CDR3 DNA reads TGTGCCAGTAGTACGGACAGGGGTATAAAGACTGAAGCTTTCTTT. The chain joins TRBV19 to TRBJ1-1, with TRBD1 matching over 9 bases. With V trimmed by 4 bases and J by 5 bases, 8 bases remained unmatched. The CDR3 totals 15 residues. Germline V gives CDR1 LNHDA, CDR2 SQIVND (reference sequence).

The CDR3: CASSLRGQTYQETQYF. As DNA, the CDR3 is TGTGCCAGCAGCTTGCGGGGACAGACGTACCAAGAGACCCAGTACTTC. This chain connects TRBV5-8 to TRBJ2-5, with 7 bases that match TRBD1. The CDR3 sequence is 16 residues long. CDR1 is SGHTS, CDR2 YDEGEE, per germline. With V trimmed by 1 base and J by 0 bases, 6 bases remained unmatched. Combining the CDR3 with reference TRBV5-8 and TRBJ2-5 gives the whole variable domain EAGVTQSPTHLIKTRGQQATLRCSPISGHTSVYWYQQALGLGLQFLLWYDEGEERNRGNFPPRFSGRQFPNYSSELNVNALELEDSALYLCASSLRGQTYQETQYFGPGTRLLVL.

The CDR3 protein is CSTGQARGTQYF. The CDR3, as DNA: TGCAGCACTGGACAGGCAAGAGGGACCCAGTACTTC. The chain employs TRBV29-1 and TRBJ2-5; 7 nucleotides agree with TRBD1. The CDR3 has 12 amino acids. Losses at the gene ends were 8 bases for V and 7 bases for J; bases not matched to a gene: 10. The germline gives CDR1 SQVTM, CDR2 ANQGSEA.